A selection of T cell receptor beta chains follows, all from one sample in a study of post-analysis software for immune sequencing data. TCRdb passed the PCR reads through MiXCR, listing each CDR3 protein once. The data show some 160,000 distinct CDR3 sequences, about 36% seen once. The material sequenced was blood, taken after autologous hematopoietic stem cell transplantation. All receptors derive from a girl aged 5-17 years with multiple sclerosis. The CDR3 runs from the conserved cysteine through the conserved F or W. A D gene is named only where the DNA matches it firmly. Clone size is shown for a subset of rows, as once, few, many or a class of expanded clone.

clone size,V gene,D gene,J gene,CDR3 protein,CDR3 DNA
NA,TRBV10-1,NA,TRBJ1-5,CVSGGIGLCSNQPQHF,TGCGTCAGCGGGGGTATTGGGTTGTGTAGCAATCAGCCCCAGCATTTT
many,TRBV29-1,NA,TRBJ1-2,CSVEREGDNYGYTF,TGCAGCGTTGAAAGGGAGGGAGACAACTATGGCTACACCTTC
NA,TRBV5-1,NA,TRBJ2-7,CASSLEVGDYEQYF,TGCGCCAGCAGCTTGGAGGTAGGGGACTACGAGCAGTACTTC
few,TRBV9,NA,TRBJ2-3,CASSVMTGFSTDTQYF,TGTGCCAGCAGCGTCATGACAGGCTTTAGCACAGATACGCAGTATTTT
NA,TRBV5-1,NA,TRBJ2-2,CASSKRLVGDTGELFF,TGCGCCAGCAGCAAGAGACTAGTAGGGGACACCGGGGAGCTGTTTTTT
NA,TRBV6-5,NA,TRBJ2-7,CASRPFSTSSYEQYF,TGTGCCAGCAGACCTTTCTCTACGAGCTCCTACGAGCAGTACTTC
NA,TRBV9,NA,TRBJ1-5,CASGGGATSNQPQHF,TGTGCCAGCGGCGGGGGGGCAACAAGCAATCAGCCCCAGCATTTT
many,TRBV6-6,TRBD2,TRBJ2-1,CASSKLAGEGNEQFF,TGTGCCAGCAGCAAACTAGCGGGAGAAGGCAATGAGCAGTTCTTC
few,TRBV13,NA,TRBJ2-7,CASSSRGATVGEQYF,TGTGCCAGCAGCTCCCGGGGGGCGACCGTCGGCGAGCAGTACTTC
once,TRBV12-3/TRBV12-4,TRBD1,TRBJ1-2,CASSLALRGTEYGYTF,TGTGCCAGCAGTTTAGCGCTAAGGGGGACAGAGTATGGCTACACCTTC
NA,TRBV20-1,NA,TRBJ1-1,CSAKGWANTEAFF,TGCAGTGCTAAGGGATGGGCGAACACTGAAGCTTTCTTT
few,TRBV10-2,NA,TRBJ2-1,CASRTPRSYNEQFF,TGCGCCAGCAGGACCCCGAGATCCTACAATGAGCAGTTCTTC
NA,TRBV18,NA,TRBJ1-1,CAGSPARRGPTEAFF,TGTGCCGGCTCACCAGCCCGAAGAGGGCCCACCGAAGCTTTCTTT
many,TRBV20-1,TRBD2,TRBJ2-1,CSARDQGSWVSGRNEQFF,TGCAGTGCTAGAGATCAGGGTTCTTGGGTTAGCGGGAGGAATGAGCAGTTCTTC
NA,TRBV15,TRBD2,TRBJ2-1,CATSRAGLAGDHEQFF,TGTGCCACCAGCAGAGCAGGCCTAGCGGGAGACCATGAGCAGTTCTTC
NA,TRBV28,NA,TRBJ2-4,CASSLLSGLNIQYF,TGTGCCAGCAGTTTATTGAGTGGGTTAAACATTCAGTACTTC
NA,TRBV7-9,TRBD2,TRBJ2-7,CASSLVGGTRSYEQYF,TGTGCCAGCAGCTTAGTGGGGGGGACCCGCTCCTACGAGCAGTACTTC
NA,TRBV7-9,TRBD1,TRBJ2-6,CASSPNRGIGANVLTF,TGTGCCAGCAGCCCCAACAGGGGTATTGGGGCCAACGTCCTGACTTTC
once,TRBV14,NA,TRBJ2-2,CASSQTGVSNTGELFF,TGTGCCAGCAGCCAAACCGGGGTATCGAACACCGGGGAGCTGTTTTTT
NA,TRBV7-2,NA,TRBJ2-1,CASRPPGTEQFF,TGTGCCAGCAGACCCCCTGGGACTGAGCAGTTCTTC
few,TRBV28,NA,TRBJ2-1,CASSYPGSSYNEQFF,TGTGCCAGCAGTTATCCAGGGTCCTCCTACAATGAGCAGTTCTTC
few,TRBV20-1,TRBD1,TRBJ1-5,CSATAGTGLGDGDQPQHF,TGCAGTGCTACCGCCGGGACAGGGCTGGGTGATGGAGATCAGCCCCAGCATTTT
NA,TRBV13,TRBD2,TRBJ2-1,CASSFTSGRLNEQFF,TGTGCCAGCAGCTTCACTAGCGGGAGGCTCAATGAGCAGTTCTTC
few,TRBV7-9,TRBD2,TRBJ2-5,CASSLRREKETQYF,TGTGCCAGCAGCTTACGGCGGGAGAAAGAGACCCAGTACTTC
NA,TRBV5-6,TRBD2,TRBJ2-4,CASSLGGGRSGSIQYF,TGTGCCAGCAGCTTGGGGGGCGGGAGGTCTGGCAGCATCCAGTACTTC
few,TRBV29-1,NA,TRBJ1-1,CSVESHSGWLAEAFF,TGCAGCGTTGAGTCACATTCGGGGTGGCTCGCTGAAGCTTTCTTT
NA,TRBV29-1,TRBD1,TRBJ1-1,CSVTPGTGDYMNTEAFF,TGCAGCGTTACCCCCGGGACAGGAGACTACATGAACACTGAAGCTTTCTTT
few,TRBV20-1,TRBD2,TRBJ2-1,CSARDRRELRGEQFF,TGCAGTGCTAGAGATCGGCGGGAGCTCCGGGGTGAGCAGTTCTTC
few,TRBV25-1,TRBD2,TRBJ2-7,CASSDRTSGSYHEQYF,TGTGCCAGCAGTGACCGGACTAGCGGGAGTTACCACGAGCAGTACTTC
few,TRBV7-8,NA,TRBJ1-1,CASSLAEGQAFF,TGTGCCAGCAGCTTAGCAGAGGGACAAGCTTTCTTT
NA,TRBV5-1,TRBD2,TRBJ2-3,CASSLIGSGMGDTQYF,TGCGCCAGCAGCTTGATTGGTAGCGGGATGGGAGATACGCAGTATTTT
NA,TRBV7-2,NA,TRBJ2-1,CAGSSYNEQFF,TGTGCCGGCAGCTCGTACAATGAGCAGTTCTTC
NA,TRBV28,NA,TRBJ2-5,CASSLSGVEQYF,TGTGCCAGCAGTTTATCCGGGGTGGAGCAGTACTTC
few,TRBV29-1,NA,TRBJ2-7,CSVEEIGSPYEQYF,TGCAGCGTTGAAGAAATCGGATCCCCCTACGAGCAGTACTTC
few,TRBV7-2,NA,TRBJ2-5,CASSLQSVETQYF,TGTGCCAGCAGCCTCCAGTCCGTAGAGACCCAGTACTTC
few,TRBV19,TRBD2,TRBJ2-1,CASSPGGSRSYNEQFF,TGTGCCAGTAGTCCGGGGGGTAGCCGGTCCTACAATGAGCAGTTCTTC
NA,TRBV10-3,NA,TRBJ1-2,CAISEEGGGSNYGYTF,TGTGCCATCAGTGAAGAAGGCGGCGGTTCTAACTATGGCTACACCTTC
NA,TRBV5-1,NA,TRBJ1-4,CACSDSSTNEKLFF,TGCGCCTGCAGCGACAGCTCAACTAATGAAAAACTGTTTTTT
NA,TRBV29-1,NA,TRBJ2-7,CSVGSVGVEQYF,TGCAGCGTGGGATCAGTTGGTGTCGAGCAGTACTTC
NA,TRBV20-1,NA,TRBJ2-2,CSASLSGPNTGELFF,TGCAGTGCTAGTCTTAGCGGACCGAACACCGGGGAGCTGTTTTTT
NA,TRBV28,TRBD1,TRBJ2-3,CASGLGTASTDTQYF,TGTGCCAGCGGCCTGGGGACAGCTAGCACAGATACGCAGTATTTT
many,TRBV5-1,NA,TRBJ1-6,CASSHSDYGHSPLHF,TGCGCCAGCAGCCATTCGGACTATGGGCATTCACCCCTCCACTTT
few,TRBV4-2,TRBD2,TRBJ2-1,CASSQVGGSGASSYNEQFF,TGTGCCAGCAGCCAAGTCGGCGGGAGTGGGGCTTCATCCTACAATGAGCAGTTCTTC
NA,TRBV7-2,NA,TRBJ2-1,CASSLSPPREQFF,TGTGCCAGCAGCTTAAGCCCACCCCGCGAGCAGTTCTTC
NA,TRBV20-1,NA,TRBJ2-5,CSALGPLQETQYF,TGCAGTGCCTTGGGCCCTCTCCAAGAGACCCAGTACTTC
many,TRBV5-6,NA,TRBJ1-2,CASSLSGIRYGYTF,TGTGCCAGCAGCTTGTCGGGGATTCGCTATGGCTACACCTTC
few,TRBV7-9,NA,TRBJ1-5,CASSWTEGNQPQHF,TGTGCCAGCAGCTGGACAGAAGGCAATCAGCCCCAGCATTTT
NA,TRBV29-1,NA,TRBJ2-1,CSGSDSYYNEQFF,TGCAGCGGTTCCGATAGTTACTACAATGAGCAGTTCTTC
NA,TRBV3-1,NA,TRBJ1-4,CASSQYGGANEKLFF,TGTGCCAGCAGCCAATACGGGGGAGCTAATGAAAAACTGTTTTTT
NA,TRBV6-6,NA,TRBJ2-7,CASKFTESSYEQYF,TGTGCCAGCAAATTTACGGAGAGCTCCTACGAGCAGTACTTC
NA,TRBV20-1,NA,TRBJ2-5,CSATRPVETQYF,TGCAGTGCTACGAGACCTGTGGAGACCCAGTACTTC
few,TRBV12-3/TRBV12-4,TRBD1,TRBJ2-6,CASRSTGGASSGANVLTF,TGTGCCAGCAGATCCACAGGGGGCGCTTCCTCTGGGGCCAACGTCCTGACTTTC
NA,TRBV27,TRBD1,TRBJ1-2,CASSFLDRVDGYTF,TGTGCCAGCAGTTTCCTTGACAGGGTGGATGGCTACACCTTC
NA,TRBV12-3/TRBV12-4,NA,TRBJ2-5,CASSLSGLQETQYF,TGTGCCAGCAGTTTATCCGGCCTCCAAGAGACCCAGTACTTC
NA,TRBV12-3/TRBV12-4,TRBD1,TRBJ1-4,CASSLDRGPNEKLFF,TGTGCCAGCAGTTTAGACAGGGGACCTAATGAAAAACTGTTTTTT
NA,TRBV28,NA,TRBJ2-4,CASSSRRGDSGLGKNIQYF,TGTGCCAGCAGTTCTCGCCGCGGGGACAGCGGTTTGGGCAAAAACATTCAGTACTTC
few,TRBV25-1,TRBD1,TRBJ2-7,CASADRGLGEQYF,TGTGCCAGCGCGGACAGGGGTTTGGGCGAGCAGTACTTC